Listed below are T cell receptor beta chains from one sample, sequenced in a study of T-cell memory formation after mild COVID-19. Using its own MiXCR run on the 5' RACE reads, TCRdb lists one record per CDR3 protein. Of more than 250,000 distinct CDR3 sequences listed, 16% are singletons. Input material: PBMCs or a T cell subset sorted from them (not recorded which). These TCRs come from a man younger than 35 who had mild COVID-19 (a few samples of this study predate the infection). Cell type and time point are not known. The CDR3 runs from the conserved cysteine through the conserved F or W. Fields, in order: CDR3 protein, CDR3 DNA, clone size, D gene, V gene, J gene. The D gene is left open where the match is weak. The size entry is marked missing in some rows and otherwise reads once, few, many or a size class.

CSAIRGFSYNEQFF,TGCAGTGCCATAAGGGGGTTTTCCTACAATGAGCAGTTCTTC,many,-,TRBV20-1,TRBJ2-1
CASVGSGIDTQYF,TGTGCCTCCGTGGGCAGTGGAATAGATACGCAGTATTTT,few,-,TRBV19,TRBJ2-3
CASSYSRGGQPQHF,TGTGCCAGCAGTTACTCCCGGGGTGGCCAGCCCCAGCATTTT,few,-,TRBV6-2/TRBV6-3,TRBJ1-5
CASSSPPGDTQYF,TGCGCCAGCAGCTCCCCCCCGGGAGATACGCAGTATTTT,-,-,TRBV5-1,TRBJ2-3
CASSPKIRVGTEAFF,TGTGCCAGCAGCCCAAAAATCCGAGTAGGCACTGAAGCTTTCTTT,-,-,TRBV7-9,TRBJ1-1
CASSQAGGDAPLHF,TGTGCCAGCAGCCAAGCAGGCGGGGATGCACCCCTCCACTTT,few,-,TRBV4-2,TRBJ1-6
CASSETQNTIYF,TGTGCCAGCAGTGAAACACAGAACACCATATATTTT,few,-,TRBV2,TRBJ1-3
CASRLEGANVLTF,TGCGCCAGCCGATTGGAAGGGGCCAACGTCCTGACTTTC,few,-,TRBV5-1,TRBJ2-6
CASSTRAIKNIQYF,TGTGCCAGCAGTACCCGGGCCATCAAAAACATTCAGTACTTC,few,-,TRBV6-5,TRBJ2-4
CASRYGTGGYYGYTF,TGTGCCAGCAGATATGGGACAGGGGGATACTATGGCTACACCTTC,few,TRBD1,TRBV11-2,TRBJ1-2
CASSHPLETQYF,TGTGCCAGCTCACACCCCCTAGAGACCCAGTACTTC,-,-,TRBV18,TRBJ2-5
CASSETSGGYNEQFF,TGTGCCAGCAGTGAGACTAGCGGGGGCTACAATGAGCAGTTCTTC,few,TRBD2,TRBV6-1,TRBJ2-1
CASSYSAPFSGNTIYF,TGTGCCAGCAGTTACTCCGCTCCTTTCTCTGGAAACACCATATATTTT,-,-,TRBV6-5,TRBJ1-3
CASSQVRSGEQFF,TGTGCCAGCAGCCAAGTTCGATCGGGCGAGCAGTTCTTC,-,-,TRBV3-1,TRBJ2-1
CASSPRTGGKNIQYF,TGTGCCAGCTCACCACGGACCGGGGGCAAAAACATTCAGTACTTC,few,-,TRBV18,TRBJ2-4
CASSAVGVTDTQYF,TGCGCCAGCAGCGCCGTGGGGGTCACAGATACGCAGTATTTT,-,-,TRBV4-1,TRBJ2-3
CASSFKTQGINSPLHF,TGTGCCAGCAGCTTCAAAACCCAGGGAATTAATTCACCCCTCCACTTT,-,-,TRBV7-2,TRBJ1-6
CASRSQGMAGNQPQHF,TGTGCCAGCAGGTCCCAGGGGATGGCGGGCAATCAGCCCCAGCATTTT,-,-,TRBV12-3/TRBV12-4,TRBJ1-5
CASSLDTLNYGYTF,TGCGCCAGCAGCTTGGACACGCTTAACTATGGCTACACCTTC,-,-,TRBV5-1,TRBJ1-2
CASSQDKAFVF,TGTGCCAGCAGCCAAGATAAGGCCTTTGTCTTT,-,-,TRBV3-1,TRBJ1-1
CASRLAGRRDTQYF,TGTGCCAGCCGTTTAGCGGGGAGGAGGGATACGCAGTATTTT,-,TRBD2,TRBV2,TRBJ2-3
CASSHPGRTASYNEQFF,TGTGCCAGCAGTCACCCCGGCCGTACCGCTTCCTACAATGAGCAGTTCTTC,-,-,TRBV6-6,TRBJ2-1
CASRDRRYAGELFF,TGTGCCAGCAGGGACAGGAGATACGCCGGGGAGCTGTTTTTT,few,TRBD1,TRBV7-9,TRBJ2-2
CASSLAGGSSYGYTF,TGCGCCAGCAGCTTAGCGGGGGGTAGTAGCTATGGCTACACCTTC,-,-,TRBV5-1,TRBJ1-2
CASSQRLAGDQETQYF,TGCGCCAGCAGCCAGAGACTAGCGGGGGACCAAGAGACCCAGTACTTC,-,TRBD2,TRBV4-1,TRBJ2-5
CASSSSGTSTDTQYF,TGTGCCAGCAGCTCCTCCGGGACTAGCACAGATACGCAGTATTTT,few,-,TRBV7-6,TRBJ2-3
CASSLGLDQTQYF,TGTGCCAGCAGCTTAGGGCTAGATCAGACCCAGTACTTC,-,-,TRBV7-2,TRBJ2-5
CASSQPNGGSRRDIQYF,TGCGCCAGCAGCCAACCAAATGGGGGCTCCCGAAGGGACATTCAGTACTTC,-,-,TRBV4-1,TRBJ2-4
CSAREAAIWTWETQYF,TGCAGTGCTAGAGAGGCCGCGATCTGGACTTGGGAGACCCAGTACTTC,-,-,TRBV20-1,TRBJ2-5
CASSEDGLNSGANVLTF,TGTGCCAGCAGTGAGGACGGCCTGAACTCTGGGGCCAACGTCCTGACTTTC,few,-,TRBV25-1,TRBJ2-6
CASSEIEGRVSGYTF,TGTGCCAGCAGTGAAATCGAGGGTAGGGTGTCGGGCTACACCTTC,-,-,TRBV2,TRBJ1-2
CASSVDRGSDTQYF,TGTGCCAGCAGCGTAGATCGGGGTAGCGATACGCAGTATTTT,-,-,TRBV9,TRBJ2-3
CATTSGWAETQYF,TGTGCCACAACCTCGGGGTGGGCGGAGACCCAGTACTTC,once,-,TRBV28,TRBJ2-5
CASSPSGGDTEAFF,TGTGCCAGCTCACCAAGCGGGGGGGACACTGAAGCTTTCTTT,few,-,TRBV18,TRBJ1-1
CASSADSSNTEAFF,TGCGCCAGCAGCGCCGACAGTTCGAACACTGAAGCTTTCTTT,few,-,TRBV5-1,TRBJ1-1
CASTLEGLTPQHF,TGTGCCAGCACCCTAGAGGGGCTCACGCCCCAGCATTTT,few,-,TRBV6-1,TRBJ1-5
CASSPTGQGADTQYF,TGTGCCAGCAGCCCCACCGGACAGGGCGCAGATACGCAGTATTTT,-,TRBD1,TRBV7-2,TRBJ2-3
CAIRRDFLEGDEQFF,TGTGCCATCAGAAGGGACTTCCTTGAGGGAGATGAGCAGTTCTTC,-,-,TRBV10-3,TRBJ2-1
CASSRPLGGANYGYTF,TGCGCCAGCAGCCGCCCATTAGGAGGGGCGAACTATGGCTACACCTTC,many,-,TRBV4-1,TRBJ1-2
CASSTASGGFGNIQYF,TGTGCCAGCAGTACGGCGTCAGGGGGCTTTGGAAACATTCAGTACTTC,-,TRBD1,TRBV6-5,TRBJ2-4
CASNPGGSPNQPQHF,TGTGCCAGTAATCCCGGGGGCAGTCCCAATCAGCCCCAGCATTTT,-,-,TRBV19,TRBJ1-5
CASSPRGGEAFF,TGTGCCAGCAGCCCCCGGGGAGGAGAAGCTTTCTTT,-,-,TRBV5-6,TRBJ1-1
CASSFGQGDNSPLHF,TGTGCCAGCAGCTTCGGACAGGGCGATAATTCACCCCTCCACTTT,-,TRBD1,TRBV5-4,TRBJ1-6
CSARWTGGYEQYF,TGCAGCGCCCGGTGGACAGGGGGCTACGAGCAGTACTTC,few,TRBD1,TRBV29-1,TRBJ2-7
CASSSQGRAGTQYF,TGTGCCAGCAGCTCCCAGGGAAGGGCTGGGACCCAGTACTTC,few,-,TRBV7-2,TRBJ2-5
CASSLTSDMETQYF,TGTGCCAGCAGCTTGACTAGCGATATGGAGACCCAGTACTTC,-,TRBD2,TRBV11-2,TRBJ2-5
CASSYAPSNEQFF,TGTGCCAGCAGTTATGCCCCTTCTAATGAGCAGTTCTTC,-,-,TRBV6-5,TRBJ2-1
CASSPRGGSGSNQPQHF,TGTGCCAGCAGTCCCCGCGGGGGGTCAGGGAGCAATCAGCCCCAGCATTTT,-,-,TRBV6-6,TRBJ1-5
CASSFQRGGSKYTGELFF,TGTGCCAGCAGCTTCCAGCGGGGGGGATCAAAATACACCGGGGAGCTGTTTTTT,-,TRBD2,TRBV7-2,TRBJ2-2
CASSLTGGLGELFF,TGTGCCAGCAGCTTGACAGGGGGACTCGGGGAGCTGTTTTTT,many,TRBD1,TRBV5-5,TRBJ2-2
CASSTRENYGYTF,TGTGCCAGCAGCACGAGGGAGAACTATGGCTACACCTTC,-,-,TRBV7-2,TRBJ1-2
CASKSGNEQFF,TGTGCCAGCAAATCCGGGAATGAGCAGTTCTTC,-,-,TRBV11-2,TRBJ2-1
CASSLPPPTGQNTEAFF,TGCGCCAGCAGCTTGCCCCCTCCGACAGGACAGAACACTGAAGCTTTCTTT,-,-,TRBV5-1,TRBJ1-1
CASSVGGATYEQYF,TGTGCCAGCAGCGTAGGAGGGGCGACGTACGAGCAGTACTTC,-,-,TRBV9,TRBJ2-7
CASSPETQGHTEAFF,TGTGCCAGCAGCCCAGAGACTCAAGGGCACACTGAAGCTTTCTTT,few,-,TRBV7-9,TRBJ1-1
CASSRTHNEQFF,TGTGCCAGCAGTCGGACCCACAATGAGCAGTTCTTC,few,-,TRBV3-1,TRBJ2-1
CASSYFGNTIYF,TGTGCCAGCAGTTACTTTGGAAACACCATATATTTT,-,-,TRBV6-2/TRBV6-3,TRBJ1-3
CAWSVVTGELFF,TGTGCCTGGAGTGTGGTCACCGGGGAGCTGTTTTTT,-,-,TRBV30,TRBJ2-2
CSARTRLGSTMNTEAFF,TGCAGTGCTAGAACCCGTTTGGGGTCGACCATGAACACTGAAGCTTTCTTT,few,-,TRBV20-1,TRBJ1-1